One sample yielded the 14 T cell receptor beta chains listed below, sequenced in a study of vaccination effects on CD4 cells after COVID-19. Their specific antigens are unknown. Researchers isolated CD4+ T cells once 9 to 11 days of culture had elapsed. Each person got two doses of an mRNA SARS-CoV-2 vaccine, BNT162b2 or mRNA-1273. This table comes from immunoSEQ multiplex PCR, and its TCRdb copy is limited to in-frame clones, with some not included. The repertoire holds roughly 30,000 clones, 70% to 75% seen once, with about 15% in the top ten. This sample comprised CD4+ T cells from PBMCs cultured without peptide, obtained after COVID-19 vaccination. The receptors stem from a human donor who received a COVID-19 vaccine.

The chain recombines TRBV5-1 with TRBJ2-5; 7 bases are shared with TRBD1. The germline CDR1 and CDR2 sequences are SGHRS and YFSETQ. Trimming at V came to 1 base and at J to 1 base, leaving 7 bases not matched to a gene. The CDR3 is 16 amino acids. CDR3 DNA: TGCGCCAGCAGCTTGTCGGGACAGATATTCCAAGAGACCCAGTACTTC. Amino acids: CASSLSGQIFQETQYF.

V gene TRBV19 combines with J gene TRBJ1-5, with a possible D match to TRBD1 (5 bases). In germline, CDR1 is LNHDA, CDR2 SQIVND (reference sequence). V lost 3 bases, J lost 4 bases, and 7 bases lay in between. CDR3 length: 13 amino acids. CDR3 in DNA: TGTGCCAGTAGTATCGGGGGGAATCAGCCCCAGCATTTT. Translation: CASSIGGNQPQHF.

This chain joins TRBV10-1 and TRBJ1-1; no reliable D call. The CDR3 totals 17 residues. The germline V and J ends were trimmed by 3 bases and 0 bases, with 17 bases remaining between them. Germline lookup yields CDR1 WNHNN and CDR2 SYGVQD (reference sequence). CDR3 bases: TGCGCCAGCAGTGAACAACAGCCGGGTAGACTGAACACTGAAGCTTTCTTT. Translated: CASSEQQPGRLNTEAFF.

The chain carries TRBV29-1 and TRBJ2-7; possibly TRBD2 for D (5 bases). The V and J ends lost 2 bases and 6 bases respectively, with 14 bases between them. The CDR3 totals 13 residues. From germline, CDR1 is SQVTM and CDR2 ANQGSEA. The CDR3 sequence: CSVEKVRGGEQYF. CDR3 bases: TGCAGCGTTGAAAAGGTTCGGGGTGGCGAGCAGTACTTC.

The table lists this clone with a count of one. The chain combines TRBV2 with TRBJ2-1, with D possibly being TRBD2 (6 bases). From germline, CDR1 is SNHLY and CDR2 FYNNEI. Trimming cost V 7 bases and J 4 bases, with 14 bases left between them. The CDR3 totals 14 residues. CDR3: CASTIEGGYNEQFF. The CDR3 coding sequence is TGTGCCAGCACTATCGAAGGAGGGTACAATGAGCAGTTCTTC.

The chain combines TRBV28 with TRBJ1-3, with no clear D. The germline V and J ends were trimmed by 6 bases and 5 bases, with 8 bases remaining between them. The CDR3 has 12 amino acids. The germline gives CDR1 MDHEN, CDR2 SYDVKM. The CDR3 reads CASSLLRNTIYF. The CDR3 nucleotides are TGTGCCAGCAGCCTCCTGAGAAACACCATATATTTT.

The rearrangement joins TRBV19 to TRBJ1-1; the D gene is possibly TRBD1 (5 bases). The germline V and J ends were trimmed by 3 bases and 1 base, with 12 bases remaining between them. This CDR3 comprises 15 residues. Germline V gene data show CDR1 as LNHDA and CDR2 as SQIVND (reference sequence). CDR3 region: CASSIGSRANTEAFF. CDR3 DNA sequence: TGTGCCAGTAGTATTGGCTCCAGGGCGAACACTGAAGCTTTCTTT. Full variable domain (rest looked up from reference TRBV19 and TRBJ1-1): DGGITQSPKYLFRKEGQNVTLSCEQNLNHDAMYWYRQDPGQGLRLIYYSQIVNDFQKGDIAEGYSVSREKKESFPLTVTSAQKNPTAFYLCASSIGSRANTEAFFGQGTRLTVV.

V gene TRBV24-1 combines with J gene TRBJ1-2; possibly TRBD1 for D (5 bases). The V gene's germline CDR1 is KGHDR and CDR2 SFDVKD. The CDR3 runs 15 residues. Trimming took 4 bases from V and 1 from J, leaving 12 bases between them. This CDR3 is CATSDRRQSNYGYTF. The CDR3 DNA is TGTGCCACCAGTGACCGCCGACAGAGTAACTATGGCTACACCTTC.

The chain is built from TRBV29-1 and TRBJ2-7, with TRBD1 identical over 9 bases. The CDR3 is 15 residues long. V was clipped by 6 bases and J by 2 bases; unmatched bases: 11. CDR1 SQVTM and CDR2 ANQGSEA come from the germline V gene. CDR3: CSVGTGFLGTYEQYF. CDR3 nucleotides: TGCAGCGTCGGGACAGGGTTCCTTGGAACCTACGAGCAGTACTTC.

The rearrangement links TRBV6-5 to TRBJ2-4; no clear D. From germline, CDR1 is MNHEY and CDR2 SVGAGI. V was clipped by 4 bases and J by 0 bases, with 7 bases between them. The CDR3 spans 14 residues. The CDR3 protein is CASSSREAKNIQYF. DNA for the CDR3: TGTGCCAGCAGTTCTCGCGAAGCCAAAAACATTCAGTACTTC.

The chain's CDR3 is CASSRRGSGTGDTQYF. In DNA form, the CDR3 reads TGCGCCAGCAGCCGGCGGGGTAGCGGGACCGGTGATACGCAGTATTTT. V and J are TRBV5-1 and TRBJ2-3; 8 nucleotides match TRBD2. Germline V gene sequence: CDR1 SGHRS, CDR2 YFSETQ. The CDR3 consists of 16 residues. V dropped 4 bases and J dropped 6; count of bases not matched to a gene: 13.

This clone was observed a few times. CDR3 sequence (DNA): TGCGCCAGCAGTGGACCTCAGGGAAACAATGAGCAGTTCTTC. Protein: CASSGPQGNNEQFF. This sequence joins TRBV10-1 and TRBJ2-1; possible D gene TRBD1, 5 bases. This CDR3 is 14 amino acids long. In germline, CDR1 is WNHNN, CDR2 SYGVQD (reference sequence). Trimming cost V 4 bases and J 5 bases, with 12 bases left between them.

The CDR3 loop is CASRLAGYNEQFF. The CDR3 DNA follows: TGTGCCAGCCGACTAGCGGGCTACAATGAGCAGTTCTTC. The chain joins TRBV2 to TRBJ2-1, with 10 bases aligning to TRBD2. J lost 3 bases, V lost 8 bases, and 1 base had no gene match. CDR1 is SNHLY, CDR2 FYNNEI, per germline. The CDR3 has 13 amino acids.

This clone was seen more than once but under ten times. This CDR3 reads CASSLKRGPNTEAFF. CDR3 DNA: TGTGCCAGCAGCTTAAAAAGGGGCCCTAACACTGAAGCTTTCTTT. The gene calls are TRBV11-2 and TRBJ1-1; possibly TRBD1 for D (5 bases). This CDR3 is built from 15 residues. V lost 2 bases to trimming and J lost 2 bases, with 12 bases between them. From germline, CDR1 is SGHAT and CDR2 FQNNGV.